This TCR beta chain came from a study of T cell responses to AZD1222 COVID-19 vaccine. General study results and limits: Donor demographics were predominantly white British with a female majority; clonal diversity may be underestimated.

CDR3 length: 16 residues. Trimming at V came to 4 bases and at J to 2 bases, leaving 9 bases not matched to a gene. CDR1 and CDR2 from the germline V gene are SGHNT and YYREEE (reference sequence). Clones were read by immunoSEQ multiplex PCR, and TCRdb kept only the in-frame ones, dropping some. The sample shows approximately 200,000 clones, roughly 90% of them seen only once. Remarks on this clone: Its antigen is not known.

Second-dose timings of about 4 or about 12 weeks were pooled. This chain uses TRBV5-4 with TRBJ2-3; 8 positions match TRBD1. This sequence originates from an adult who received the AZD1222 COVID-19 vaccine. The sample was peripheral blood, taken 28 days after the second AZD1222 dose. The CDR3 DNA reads TGTGCCAGCAGCGGGGCAGGGGGCCGACACACAGATACGCAGTATTTT. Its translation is CASSGAGGRHTDTQYF.